These 25 T cell receptor beta chains were sequenced from one sample in a study of CD8 T cells in ankylosing spondylitis. Study findings and constraints: Ankylosing spondylitis blood appeared to carry a characteristic TCR beta motif of roughly 8 highly homologous variants.

A single record per CDR3 protein comes from TCRdb applying MiXCR to the 5' RACE reads. The sample yields fewer than 400,000 distinct CDR3 sequences, around 8% seen once. Which antigens these TCRs recognize remains unknown. Sequences were obtained from blood, either unsorted or a sorted T cell fraction (not recorded which). These receptor sequences come from a male donor with ankylosing spondylitis.

J is TRBJ2-3 and V is TRBV24-1; tentative D call: TRBD2 (6 bases). The CDR3 loop spans 16 amino acids. Germline loops: CDR1 KGHDR, CDR2 SFDVKD. Trimming pared 2 bases from V and 4 bases from J, leaving 15 bases between. The CDR3 spells CATSDSRRGKADTQYF. CDR3 coding DNA: TGTGCCACCAGTGATTCCCGGCGGGGAAAGGCAGATACGCAGTATTTT.

This clonotype was counted at least ten times. The chain uses TRBV10-3 and TRBJ2-3; tentative D call: TRBD1 (5 bases). Germline CDR1 ENHRY, CDR2 SYGVKD. CDR3 length: 14 residues. V was cut by 8 bases and J by 1 base, with 13 bases left in between. The CDR3 coding sequence is TGTGCCATCGGGGCAGATCGGGGCACAGATACGCAGTATTTT. Encoded protein: CAIGADRGTDTQYF.

This clonotype occurred many times. The rearrangement uses TRBV10-3 and TRBJ2-5; 9 bases agree with TRBD2. Germline trimming cut 4 bases from V and 3 bases from J; bases unmatched to any gene: 3. CDR1 and CDR2 from the germline V gene are ENHRY and SYGVKD. This CDR3 has 14 amino acids. CDR3 nucleotides: TGTGCCATCAGTGTTTTAGCGGGAGAAGAGACCCAGTACTTC. Its translation is CAISVLAGEETQYF.

This chain connects TRBV27 to TRBJ2-1; 7 bases are shared with TRBD2. The V gene's germline CDR1 is MNHEY and CDR2 SMNVEV (reference sequence). The CDR3 totals 13 residues. V was pared by 1 base and J by 8 bases, with 2 bases of the junction left unmatched. For the CDR3, the DNA is TGTGCCAGCAGTTTATTAGCGGGCTATGAGCAGTTCTTC. Protein: CASSLLAGYEQFF.

This chain joins TRBV6-5 and TRBJ1-6; 7 bases are a match to TRBD1. V shed 0 bases, J shed 9 bases, and the junction held 5 bases outside the gene matches. The CDR3 spans 15 residues. Germline V gene lookup returns CDR1 MNHEY and CDR2 SVGAGI. The CDR3 region is CASSYSGDRSSPLHF. In nucleotides, the CDR3 is TGTGCCAGCAGTTACTCTGGGGACAGATCTTCACCCCTCCACTTT.

CDR3 loop: CASTSPGTFFYEQYF. CDR3 nucleotide sequence: TGTGCCAGCACCTCCCCGGGGACCTTCTTCTACGAGCAGTACTTC. This rearrangement joins TRBV27 to TRBJ2-7; D is possibly TRBD1 or TRBD2 (5 bases each). CDR3 length: 15 amino acids. Germline V CDR1 and CDR2: MNHEY, SMNVEV (reference sequence). V was cut by 7 bases and J by 3 bases, with 19 bases left in between.

The J gene is TRBJ2-2, the V gene TRBV6-1, with 9 bases matching TRBD1. Trimming removed 6 bases from V and 4 bases from J; junction bases left unmatched: 6. The CDR3 totals 15 residues. CDR1 is MNHNS, CDR2 SASEGT, per germline. The CDR3 bases are TGTGCCAGCAGAACACAGGGGGCGGGCACCGGGGAGCTGTTTTTT. Amino acid sequence: CASRTQGAGTGELFF.

V is TRBV6-2 or TRBV6-3 and J is TRBJ2-5; possibly TRBD2 for D (6 bases). Deletions cut 0 bases from V and 5 bases from J, with 10 bases between. Germline CDR1 reads MNHEY; CDR2 reads SVGEGT. This CDR3 is built from 14 residues. In DNA form, the CDR3 reads TGTGCCAGCAGTTACTCGGAGGGCCCGGAGACCCAGTACTTC. Its translation: CASSYSEGPETQYF.

This clonotype was counted only a few times. The chain has TRBV29-1 and TRBJ2-7; the D gene is possibly TRBD2 (7 bases). The V end lost 7 bases, the J end lost 7 bases, and 14 bases lay between the germline ends. The CDR3 extends over 11 amino acids. CDR1 is SQVTM, CDR2 ANQGSEA, per germline. The CDR3 bases are TGCAGCGGAAGGACAGCGGGGGAGCAGTACTTC. Protein sequence: CSGRTAGEQYF.

There are a few counts of this clonotype. The genes are TRBV5-4 and TRBJ2-3; D may be TRBD2 (6 bases). V dropped 1 base and J dropped 4 bases, with 16 bases sitting between them. Germline V CDR1 and CDR2: SGHNT, YYREEE (reference sequence). The CDR3 covers 16 residues. The CDR3 sequence: CASSLPGAQTADTQYF. DNA of the CDR3: TGTGCCAGCAGCTTGCCGGGAGCCCAGACTGCAGATACGCAGTATTTT.

The chain is built from TRBV7-2 and TRBJ2-2, with D hard to call. Germline V gene lookup returns CDR1 SGHTA and CDR2 FQGNSA. This CDR3 region has 14 residues. Trimming cost V 3 bases and J 3 bases, with 8 bases left between them. The DNA for the CDR3 is TGTGCCAGCAGCTTGAGCGCTTACACCGGGGAGCTGTTTTTT. This encodes CASSLSAYTGELFF.

In this sample, this clonotype turned up many times. The chain is built from TRBV5-1 and TRBJ2-2, with 9 bases lining up with TRBD2. Per the germline V gene, CDR1 is SGHRS and CDR2 is YFSETQ. V trimming: 1 base; J trimming: 4 bases; junction bases outside the gene matches: 5. The CDR3 consists of 16 residues. The CDR3, as DNA: TGCGCCAGCAGCTTGCAAGCGGGAGGCCTCACCGGGGAGCTGTTTTTT. Amino acid sequence: CASSLQAGGLTGELFF.

Here the CDR3 reads CASSQVGAKNIQYF. Here the CDR3 DNA reads TGCGCCAGCAGCCAAGTGGGGGCCAAAAACATTCAGTACTTC. This sequence joins TRBV4-1 and TRBJ2-4; D call uncertain. The CDR3 consists of 14 residues. The germline V gene has CDR1 MGHRA and CDR2 YSYEKL. V lost 1 base, J lost 1 base, and 5 bases lay in between.

This clonotype was seen a few times. This chain joins TRBV6-5 and TRBJ2-1; D could derive from TRBD1 or TRBD2 (5 bases each). Trimming removed 2 bases at V and 5 bases at J, with 13 bases between. Germline CDR1 is MNHEY and CDR2 is SVGAGI. CDR3 size: 15 residues. The DNA for the CDR3 is TGTGCCAGCAGTTACGGGACGACTCGGCACAATGAGCAGTTCTTC. This encodes CASSYGTTRHNEQFF.

This clonotype was counted many times. This chain uses TRBV29-1 with TRBJ2-4; TRBD1 might be the D (7 bases). V lost 4 bases, J lost 0 bases, and 28 bases lay in between. The CDR3 runs to 20 residues. Germline CDR1 reads SQVTM; CDR2 reads ANQGSEA. Here the CDR3 reads CSVAPRGAGQVPLAKNIQYF. CDR3 sequence (DNA): TGCAGCGTTGCTCCCAGGGGGGCAGGGCAAGTACCACTAGCCAAAAACATTCAGTACTTC.

There are a few counts of this clonotype. This chain connects TRBV12-3 or TRBV12-4 to TRBJ2-7; 10 bases line up with TRBD1. There are 15 residues in the CDR3. Trimming removed 6 bases from V and 3 bases from J; junction bases left unmatched: 8. The CDR3 bases are TGTGCCAGCAGATCTACGGGACAGGGGATCTACGAGCAGTACTTC. Its protein is CASRSTGQGIYEQYF.

The V gene is TRBV11-3, the J gene TRBJ1-6, with D hard to call. Trimming pared 1 base from V and 6 bases from J, leaving 4 bases between. The CDR3 covers 13 residues. Germline V gene data show CDR1 as SGHNT and CDR2 as YENEEA. In DNA form, the CDR3 reads TGTGCCAGCAGCTTAGGACTTAATTCACCCCTCCACTTT. It yields the protein CASSLGLNSPLHF.

This clonotype occurred a few times. The chain carries TRBV30 and TRBJ2-1; 8 nucleotides align to TRBD2. V gave up 4 bases and J gave up 4 bases; unmatched junction bases: 3. The CDR3 consists of 13 residues. CDR1 is GTSNPN and CDR2 is SVGIG in the germline V gene (reference sequence). CDR3 protein: CAWKASGYNEQFF. In DNA form, the CDR3 reads TGTGCCTGGAAGGCTAGCGGGTACAATGAGCAGTTCTTC. Full variable domain (missing parts from reference TRBV30 and TRBJ2-1): SQTIHQWPATLVQPVGSPLSLECTVEGTSNPNLYWYRQAAGRGLQLLFYSVGIGQISSEVPQNLSASRPQDRQFILSSKKLLLSDSGFYLCAWKASGYNEQFFGPGTRLTVL.

This clonotype was seen more than once but under ten times. The chain carries TRBV2 and TRBJ2-7, with a possible D match to TRBD1 (5 bases). V was trimmed by 7 bases and J by 0 bases, leaving 13 bases between them. The CDR3 loop spans 14 amino acids. The germline V gene encodes CDR1 SNHLY and CDR2 FYNNEI. The CDR3 reads CASMSRADSYEQYF. In nucleotides, the CDR3 is TGTGCCAGCATGAGCAGGGCCGACTCCTACGAGCAGTACTTC.

This chain uses TRBV20-1 with TRBJ2-7, with 8 bases identical to TRBD2. With 2 bases clipped from V and 4 bases from J, the junction kept 7 bases outside the gene matches. Looked up from germline, CDR1 is DFQATT and CDR2 is SNEGSKA (reference sequence). The CDR3 consists of 14 residues. CDR3 protein: CSARRLSGRYEQYF. For the CDR3, the DNA is TGCAGTGCTAGACGTCTCAGCGGGAGATACGAGCAGTACTTC.

This clonotype showed up many times. The gene calls are TRBV7-2 and TRBJ2-3; 11 nucleotides agree with TRBD2. Germline V gives CDR1 SGHTA, CDR2 FQGNSA. This CDR3 contains 17 residues. J was trimmed by 1 base and V by 4 bases; bases with no gene match: 7. The CDR3 sequence: CASSSRPGLAGTDTQYF. The CDR3 bases are TGTGCCAGCAGCTCTCGACCGGGACTAGCGGGCACAGATACGCAGTATTTT.

This clonotype was observed a few times. The chain joins TRBV12-5 to TRBJ2-1; the D is unclear. Germline V CDR1 and CDR2: LGHNT, FRNRAP. With 9 bases removed from V and 8 bases from J, the gap between germline ends came to 11 bases. The CDR3 contains 11 residues. The CDR3 here is CASPPGDEQFF. The CDR3 region has the DNA TGTGCTAGCCCCCCGGGTGATGAGCAGTTCTTC.

The table lists this clonotype with a few counts. The chain carries TRBV15 and TRBJ2-5; 10 nucleotides line up with TRBD2. The germline V gene has CDR1 LNHNV and CDR2 YYDKDF (reference sequence). The CDR3 sequence is 17 residues long. The V segment lost 2 bases and the J segment 4 bases; nucleotides outside the gene matches: 10. The CDR3 DNA reads TGTGCCACCAGCAGAAGTTTAGCGGGAGGTGCGGGAGAGACCCAGTACTTC. It specifies CATSRSLAGGAGETQYF.

There are a few counts of this clonotype. The rearrangement links TRBV19 to TRBJ1-6; 7 nucleotides agree with TRBD1. The junction had 14 bases not matched to a gene; V was cut back by 2 bases and J by 10 bases. The CDR3 has 17 amino acids. CDR1 is LNHDA, CDR2 SQIVND, per germline (reference sequence). The CDR3 DNA is TGTGCCAGTAGTATAAGCTTCGTCGACAGGGTTCGGTCACCCCTCCACTTT. Its protein is CASSISFVDRVRSPLHF.

At least ten counts were recorded for this clonotype. The rearrangement joins TRBV5-1 to TRBJ1-4, with a weak D call TRBD1 (5 bases). This CDR3 has 14 residues. V dropped 0 bases and J dropped 2 bases, with 5 bases sitting between them. CDR1 is SGHRS, CDR2 YFSETQ, per germline. The CDR3 is CASSLAGTNEKLFF. Here the CDR3 DNA reads TGCGCCAGCAGCTTGGCAGGGACTAATGAAAAACTGTTTTTT.